This is a list of T cell receptor beta chains from one sample in a study of blood T cell repertoires in COVID-19. Sequenced by immunoSEQ multiplex PCR; TCRdb stores in-frame clones only, minus some. The sample shows around 700,000 clones, 85% to 90% of them seen only once. Sequenced: peripheral blood. The receptors originated from a woman aged 18-30 years with acute or convalescent COVID-19. Each CDR3 is given with its conserved first and last residue. Fields, in order: D gene, V gene, CDR3 protein. D genes are given only for firm matches.

NA TRBV19 CATPPGGRSDYGYTF
NA TRBV18 CASSPGTEQFF
TRBD1 TRBV5-1 CASSLGQGAGGDTEAFF
TRBD1 TRBV27 CASSLIGTGMLSDYGYTF
TRBD1 TRBV5-1 CASSPDRNSYEQYF
TRBD1 TRBV30 CAWSARTGEAFF
NA TRBV18 CASSPDTYTEAFF
TRBD1 TRBV2 CASSRDSRRVYEQYF
TRBD1 TRBV18 CASSPRQGPPVEQYF
TRBD1 TRBV14 CASRQGAGANVLTF
NA TRBV6-1 CASSDRQLYGYTF
NA TRBV7-2 CASSFFHNSPFEQYF
NA TRBV6-5 CASSYGRLNTGELFF
TRBD1 TRBV9 CASSVDPGQGSYGYTF
NA TRBV5-8 CASSTRQTNQPQHF
NA TRBV5-1 CASSLVVQGKRIWMEYTEAFF
TRBD1 TRBV27 CASSHQGATEAFF
TRBD1 TRBV28 CASSLQGGRNQPQHF
NA TRBV6-5 CASSPPGLIYGYTF
NA TRBV7-9 CASSLARPGGSGTEAFF
NA TRBV7-2 CASSFQQGSTEAFF
TRBD1 TRBV4-3 CASSQVAGTGSPRYTF
NA TRBV5-1 CASSYRVGELFF
TRBD1 TRBV12-5 CASGWDSTGRVTEAFF
NA TRBV2 CASHRGGSGNTIYF
NA TRBV6-2/TRBV6-3 CASSYSRTEQYF
TRBD1 TRBV18 CASSPSVGQGLLNTEAFF
NA TRBV27 CASSLRQGWTEAFF
TRBD1 TRBV18 CASSPSGGGQPQHF
TRBD1 TRBV19 CASSLDGGQGQEKLFF
NA TRBV18 CASSLPGAGTEAFF
NA TRBV11-2 CASSLARRDQGNTIYF
TRBD1 TRBV24-1 CATSDGRGPQYHEQYF
NA TRBV25-1 CASSESGPPQYF
NA TRBV12-3/TRBV12-4 CASSGGDGGYTF
NA TRBV30 CALTRVLGNTEAFF
NA TRBV30 CALRGSTEAFF
TRBD1 TRBV7-8 CASSTRQGPTYEQYF
TRBD1 TRBV3-1/TRBV3-2 CASSQVDRVF
NA TRBV7-3 CASSSRHITGELFF
NA TRBV5-6 CASSLLRGGGVNTEAFF
NA TRBV6-1 CASSERDSAEAFF